This passage covers 7 T cell receptor beta chains from one sample sequenced in a study of T cell repertoires in cytomegalovirus infection (dated by TCRdb to between 2018 and 2021). The listed sequencing device is Illumina HiSeq 1500. Through fastp at Q25 and MiXCR, TCRdb rebuilt clones from the public reads, retaining in-frame beta chains. Identical CDR3 proteins give one entry, which carries the most common genes and DNA. For this sample the table gives about 440,000 distinct CDR3 sequences, of which approximately 31% were detected only once. The ten top clones hold roughly 15% of the sample. The sequencing sample was made of PBMCs. All receptors come from a human donor in good health (CMV status not recorded). Some clones in this sample may be carry-over from other donors' samples.

This clonotype was seen many times. The rearrangement uses TRBV7-8 and TRBJ1-1, with D hard to call. V lost 5 bases, J lost 3 bases, and 16 bases lay in between. This CDR3 is 15 amino acids long. Per germline, CDR1 SGHVS and CDR2 FQNEAQ. CDR3 bases: TGTGCCAGCAGCCCGCATGGTGCTTTAGACACTGAAGCTTTCTTT. This encodes CASSPHGALDTEAFF. Looking up the rest from reference TRBV7-8 and TRBJ1-1 gives the full variable domain: GAGVSQSPRYKVAKRGQDVALRCDPISGHVSLFWYQQALGQGPEFLTYFQNEAQLDKSGLPSDRFFAERPEGSVSTLKIQRTQQEDSAVYLCASSPHGALDTEAFFGQGTRLTVV.

This clonotype was counted between two and nine times. The CDR3 sequence is CASSYVGTGANVLTF. The CDR3 coding sequence is TGTGCCAGCAGTTACGTAGGGACTGGGGCCAACGTCCTGACTTTC. The chain uses TRBV6-2 or TRBV6-3 and TRBJ2-6; D not resolved. Germline assignment: CDR1 MNHEY and CDR2 SVGEGT. CDR3 length: 15 amino acids. V dropped 2 bases and J dropped 2 bases, with 7 bases sitting between them.

V is TRBV6-6 and J is TRBJ2-2; the D is unclear. From germline, CDR1 is MNHNY and CDR2 SVGAGI (reference sequence). Trimming took off 1 base at V and 11 bases at J, with 14 bases between the two ends. This CDR3 has 14 amino acids. This CDR3 reads CASSYLGWGPELFF. The CDR3 DNA is TGTGCCAGCAGTTACTTGGGGTGGGGTCCCGAGCTGTTTTTT.

This chain connects TRBV3-1 to TRBJ2-7; no definite D call. Trimming removed 3 bases from V and 4 bases from J, with 10 bases in between. The germline V gene has CDR1 LGHDT and CDR2 YNNKEL (reference sequence). The CDR3 covers 13 residues. The CDR3 nucleotides are TGTGCCAGCAGCCACACAGCAGGTTACGAGCAGTACTTC. Amino acids: CASSHTAGYEQYF.

The chain has TRBV20-1 and TRBJ1-3; D call uncertain. The germline V gene encodes CDR1 DFQATT and CDR2 SNEGSKA (reference sequence). V was pared by 1 base and J by 5 bases, with 6 bases between. The CDR3 consists of 12 residues. CDR3 amino acids: CSARGRRNTIYF. In nucleotides, the CDR3 is TGCAGTGCTAGAGGCCGGAGAAACACCATATATTTT.

This chain uses TRBV6-8 with TRBJ2-1; maybe TRBD2 (5 bases). Germline CDR1 MNHGY, CDR2 SAAAGT. V was trimmed by 0 bases and J by 9 bases, leaving 12 bases between them. This CDR3 region has 14 residues. This CDR3 reads CASSYSRAGTEQFF. CDR3 bases: TGTGCCAGCAGTTACTCGAGGGCGGGCACTGAGCAGTTCTTC.

The gene calls are TRBV4-2 and TRBJ2-2, with D possibly matching TRBD1 (6 bases). V shed 2 bases and J shed 0 bases, with 13 bases lying between them. The CDR3 extends over 17 amino acids. Germline CDR1 is LGHNA and CDR2 is YNFKEQ. CDR3 nucleotides: TGTGCCAGCAGCCAATTCCTGGACAGAGCGAACACCGGGGAGCTGTTTTTT. Protein sequence: CASSQFLDRANTGELFF.